This TCR beta chain appears in the sequencing data of a study of blood T cells in healthy people across ages. On this clonotype itself: A junction end diverges from the germline sequence, so it may reflect a read error.

Each donor had approximately 10 milliliters of peripheral blood drawn. The second PCR ran about 6 to 12 cycles with a sample-barcoded 5' primer and J-beta primers. The authors tagged each cDNA molecule using a template-switch adaptor with 12 random nucleotides. Sequencing of every sample gave 3 million or more CDR3-containing paired-end reads. One entry per CDR3 protein results from TCRdb running MiXCR on the 5' RACE reads. The sample yields about 780,000 distinct CDR3 sequences, 60% to 80% seen once. The clonotype comes from a man younger than 45 in good health. What was sequenced was blood.

The CDR3: CACSYGQGGNQPQHF. The CDR3 DNA is TGTGCCTGCAGCTACGGACAGGGGGGGAATCAGCCCCAGCATTTT. The rearrangement joins TRBV3-1 to TRBJ1-5; 10 nucleotides line up with TRBD1. Per the germline V gene, CDR1 is LGHDT and CDR2 is YNNKEL (reference sequence). The CDR3 totals 15 residues.